The T cell receptor beta chain under discussion was sequenced for a study of blood T cell dynamics during melanoma immunotherapy. Study-wide points: At W3, later disease-control patients showed bifurcated PBMC repertoire changes, unlike progressors.

Trimming pared 4 bases from V and 5 bases from J, leaving 15 bases between. Germline V lookup: CDR1 LNHDA, CDR2 SQIVND (reference sequence). This CDR3 has 15 residues. Each bulk PBMC sample had about 350 ng DNA loaded. Method: immunoSEQ multiplex PCR; TCRdb's copy keeps in-frame clones and lacks some. The table shows about 10,000 clones, with roughly 83% occurring only once. Time point indicated: week 3, after first cycle of checkpoint inhibitor. No patient had earlier systemic cancer treatment, concurrent immunosuppressants, or another active cancer. As regards this clone: The target antigen is unknown.

The receptor's source is a human donor with melanoma. The material was blood, obtained from a patient treated with checkpoint blockade. The chain couples TRBV19 to TRBJ1-5; D not certain. CDR3 sequence: CASSTPGGRDQPQHF. CDR3 bases: TGTGCCAGTAGTACCCCCGGTGGCAGAGATCAGCCCCAGCATTTT.